The sequence of this TCR beta chain was determined in a study of identical twins. The CDR3 length is 18 residues. V was clipped by 0 bases and J by 0 bases, with 13 bases between them. CDR1 and CDR2 (germline): SGHRS, YFSETQ. Broader study findings: Insertions were reduced in abundant cord blood beta clonotypes but not in memory repertoires.

About this clonotype: Antigen unknown.

TCRdb reanalysed the 5' RACE reads using MiXCR and keeps one entry per CDR3 protein. Of 1.5 million to 2 million distinct CDR3 sequences listed, around a third are singletons. Specimen: cord blood. This TCR derives from a newborn girl in good health. This sequence joins TRBV5-1 and TRBJ2-6, with a weak D call TRBD1 (6 bases). The CDR3 DNA reads TGCGCCAGCAGCTTGGACAGGGCACTGAGCTCTGGGGCCAACGTCCTGACTTTC. Protein: CASSLDRALSSGANVLTF.